A single sample gave rise to the 26 T cell receptor beta chains below, sequenced in a study of cytomegalovirus exposure and HLA in healthy donors listed by TCRdb under 2017. Library preparation used the immunoSEQ multiplex PCR assay. For the multiplex PCR, a mixture combining 60 forward primers for TCR Vbeta segments and 13 reverse primers for TCR Jbeta segments was used. TCRdb's version of the immuneACCESS table is confined to in-frame rearrangements and falls short of the full clone set. An unresolved V gene accounts for under half of the shortfall where checked; the remainder is of unknown origin. Here the sample has about 92,000 clones; 70% to 90% occur a single time. The ten largest clones take up 5.6% of the sample. The specimen was PBMCs. The receptors were gathered from a woman aged 18-29 years in good health and CMV-seropositive.

The chain uses TRBV28 and TRBJ2-6, with D possibly being TRBD2 (5 bases). The V gene lost 2 bases and the J gene lost 1 base, with 12 bases spanning the gap. Germline-derived CDR1 and CDR2 are MDHEN and SYDVKM. The CDR3 totals 17 residues. The CDR3 spells CASSLPGTISGANVLTF. The CDR3 DNA is TGTGCCAGCAGTTTACCGGGAACCATATCTGGGGCCAACGTCCTGACTTTC.

This rearrangement joins TRBV6-5 to TRBJ1-3; unclear D gene. Trimming took off 4 bases at V and 0 bases at J, with 13 bases between the two ends. The CDR3 loop spans 16 amino acids. From germline, CDR1 is MNHEY and CDR2 SVGAGI. For the CDR3, the DNA is TGTGCCAGCAGTTTCTCACGAGAAGCCTCTGGAAACACCATATATTTT. It yields the protein CASSFSREASGNTIYF.

The J gene is TRBJ1-4, the V gene TRBV5-1; D is unresolved. The CDR3 covers 15 residues. Germline V lookup: CDR1 SGHRS, CDR2 YFSETQ. Trimming removed 1 base from V and 3 bases from J, with 10 bases in between. The CDR3 is CASSLRRGANEKLFF. The CDR3, as DNA: TGCGCCAGCAGCTTGAGACGGGGTGCTAATGAAAAACTGTTTTTT.

The chain carries TRBV6-5 and TRBJ1-2; 7 bases are shared with TRBD1. The germline gives CDR1 MNHEY, CDR2 SVGAGI. The CDR3 consists of 15 residues. V shed 3 bases and J 2 bases; nucleotides not matched to a gene: 6. The CDR3 DNA sequence: TGTGCCAGCAGTTATTCCTGGACAGGAAACTATGGCTACACCTTC. This translates into CASSYSWTGNYGYTF.

The chain uses TRBV2 and TRBJ2-5; 12 bases align to TRBD2. The CDR3 extends over 18 amino acids. Germline CDR1 SNHLY, CDR2 FYNNEI. Germline trimming cut 3 bases from V and 4 bases from J; bases unmatched to any gene: 12. As DNA, the CDR3 is TGTGCCAGCAGTGAGTTAGGACTAGCGGGAACGAGGGGAGAGACCCAGTACTTC. This gives the protein CASSELGLAGTRGETQYF.

J is TRBJ1-2 and V is TRBV15; D is unclear. The CDR3 has 14 amino acids. Germline V CDR1 and CDR2: LNHNV, YYDKDF (reference sequence). V was clipped by 1 base and J by 4 bases, with 10 bases between them. As DNA, the CDR3 is TGTGCCACCAGCAGAGGTGGAGGTAGCTATGGCTACACCTTC. Amino acid sequence: CATSRGGGSYGYTF.

The chain joins TRBV7-6 to TRBJ2-2, with 7 nucleotides matching TRBD1. Germline values: CDR1 SGHVS, CDR2 FNYEAQ. The V gene end was trimmed by 7 bases and the J gene end by 2 bases; junction bases not matched to a gene: 13. This CDR3 has 17 residues. The CDR3 coding sequence is TGTGCCAGCACGACCTACAGGGGTGGACCTAACACCGGGGAGCTGTTTTTT. Amino acid sequence: CASTTYRGGPNTGELFF.

This chain joins TRBV28 and TRBJ2-7; 7 nucleotides align to TRBD2. Germline CDR1 is MDHEN and CDR2 is SYDVKM. The J segment lost 0 bases and the V segment lost 3 bases, leaving 14 bases of the junction unmatched. This CDR3 has 18 amino acids. This CDR3 is CASSFRSQRSGGSYEQYF. As DNA, the CDR3 is TGTGCCAGCAGTTTCCGATCTCAGCGTTCGGGGGGCTCCTACGAGCAGTACTTC.

The chain couples TRBV7-6 to TRBJ1-1, with 8 bases fitting TRBD1. V gave up 6 bases and J gave up 7 bases; unmatched junction bases: 19. The CDR3 runs to 17 residues. Germline CDR1 SGHVS, CDR2 FNYEAQ. CDR3 nucleotide sequence: TGTGCCAGCAGGCCCTACACCGGCCGGGGCAGGGGGCTTGAAGCTTTCTTT. This encodes CASRPYTGRGRGLEAFF.

The chain joins TRBV16 to TRBJ1-1; 8 bases are shared with TRBD1. Germline lookup yields CDR1 KGHSY and CDR2 FQNENV. The CDR3 has 14 residues. V was clipped by 3 bases and J by 5 bases; unmatched bases: 5. Here the CDR3 DNA reads TGTGCCAGCAGCCACGGACAGGGATGGACTGAAGCTTTCTTT. Its protein is CASSHGQGWTEAFF.

This chain links TRBV6-1 with TRBJ2-5; D unresolved. In germline, CDR1 is MNHNS, CDR2 SASEGT. The CDR3 covers 13 residues. Trimming shortened V by 2 bases and J by 4 bases, and 8 bases separated the two germline ends. Here the CDR3 reads CASSEMAVETQYF. The CDR3 nucleotides are TGTGCCAGCAGTGAAATGGCGGTAGAGACCCAGTACTTC.

The chain recombines TRBV6-5 with TRBJ2-7; a weak D match, TRBD2 (5 bases). The V end lost 6 bases, the J end lost 2 bases, and 11 bases lay between the germline ends. The germline V gene encodes CDR1 MNHEY and CDR2 SVGAGI. CDR3 length equals 13 residues. DNA of the CDR3: TGTGCCAGCAGGCTACTAGGCACCTACGAGCAGTACTTC. Residues: CASRLLGTYEQYF.

This chain connects TRBV7-9 to TRBJ2-7; TRBD1 aligns across 9 bases. The V gene's germline CDR1 is SEHNR and CDR2 FQNEAQ (reference sequence). The trim removed 5 bases at V and 4 bases at J, leaving 3 bases unmatched. The CDR3 covers 13 residues. The CDR3 loop reads CASSAGTGYEQYF. CDR3 DNA: TGTGCCAGCAGCGCCGGGACAGGGTACGAGCAGTACTTC. The full variable domain, its missing parts supplied by reference TRBV7-9 and TRBJ2-7, is DTGVSQNPRHKITKRGQNVTFRCDPISEHNRLYWYRQTLGQGPEFLTYFQNEAQLEKSRLLSDRFSAERPKGSFSTLEIQRTEQGDSAMYLCASSAGTGYEQYFGPGTRLTVT.

The V gene is TRBV5-1, the J gene TRBJ2-6, with TRBD2 matching over 8 bases. This CDR3 region has 16 residues. J lost 2 bases, V lost 4 bases, and 5 bases had no gene match. The V gene's germline CDR1 is SGHRS and CDR2 YFSETQ. The CDR3 coding sequence is TGCGCCAGCAGCCCCGGGGGGGGGACTGGGGCCAACGTCCTGACTTTC. This gives the protein CASSPGGGTGANVLTF.

This rearrangement joins TRBV2 to TRBJ1-5; 10 bases fit TRBD1. The CDR3 runs to 14 residues. Germline V gene data show CDR1 as SNHLY and CDR2 as FYNNEI. Losses at the gene ends were 7 bases for V and 5 bases for J; bases not matched to a gene: 5. CDR3 sequence: CASTDRGQDQPQHF. As DNA, the CDR3 is TGTGCCAGCACTGACAGGGGGCAGGATCAGCCCCAGCATTTT.

The chain is built from TRBV6-5 and TRBJ2-7; 7 nucleotides agree with TRBD1. Germline V gene data show CDR1 as MNHEY and CDR2 as SVGAGI. The CDR3 covers 15 residues. V dropped 0 bases and J dropped 3; count of bases not matched to a gene: 5. CDR3 residues: CASSYSQQGRYEQYF. The CDR3 DNA reads TGTGCCAGCAGTTACTCGCAACAGGGGCGCTACGAGCAGTACTTC.

This clone appeared a few times. This sequence joins TRBV13 and TRBJ2-7, with a tentative D call TRBD2 (5 bases). The CDR3 covers 18 residues. Germline V gene data show CDR1 as PRHDT and CDR2 as FYEKMQ (reference sequence). The ends were cut back, 3 bases at V and 0 bases at J, with 21 bases in the middle. CDR3 in amino acids: CASSFGRAGEASSYEQYF. In DNA, the CDR3 is TGTGCCAGCAGCTTTGGAAGGGCCGGGGAAGCTAGCTCCTACGAGCAGTACTTC.

The chain couples TRBV5-1 to TRBJ2-2; 8 positions agree with TRBD2. This CDR3 region has 18 residues. Germline-derived CDR1 and CDR2 are SGHRS and YFSETQ. Unmatched junction bases numbered 13, after V lost 0 bases and J lost 6 bases. As DNA, the CDR3 is TGCGCCAGCAGCTTGGCACGGTCGAGCGGGAGCTCCGCCGGGGAGCTGTTTTTT. Encoded protein: CASSLARSSGSSAGELFF.

As for this clone: The same CDR3 arises from other DNA sequences in this sample as well. CDR3 sequence reads: CASSLEQPQHF. For the CDR3, the DNA is TGTGCCAGCAGTTTGGAGCAGCCCCAGCATTTT. The chain links TRBV28 to TRBJ1-5; no firm D call. V was shortened by 3 bases and J by 7 bases, with 4 bases between the two germline ends. CDR1 is MDHEN, CDR2 SYDVKM, per germline. This CDR3 is 11 amino acids long.

This clone was counted between two and nine times. This sequence joins TRBV5-4 and TRBJ1-1; D gene unclear. The germline V gene has CDR1 SGHNT and CDR2 YYREEE (reference sequence). The CDR3 runs 12 residues. Trimming took off 3 bases at V and 3 bases at J, with 6 bases between the two ends. The CDR3 sequence: CASSSTDTEAFF. The CDR3 coding sequence is TGTGCCAGCAGCTCAACAGACACTGAAGCTTTCTTT.

The V gene is TRBV28, the J gene TRBJ1-5; D perhaps matches TRBD1 (5 bases). The CDR3 loop spans 13 amino acids. The germline V gene encodes CDR1 MDHEN and CDR2 SYDVKM. Trimming removed 6 bases at V and 6 bases at J, with 12 bases between. CDR3 nucleotides: TGTGCCAGCAGGCCAGGGTGGGCTCAGCCCCAGCATTTT. It codes for CASRPGWAQPQHF.

This rearrangement joins TRBV5-1 to TRBJ1-4; 7 positions match TRBD1. This CDR3 contains 16 residues. Germline values: CDR1 SGHRS, CDR2 YFSETQ. V lost 4 bases, J lost 4 bases, and 10 bases stayed unmatched. The CDR3 DNA reads as TGCGCCAGCAGCCCGGCGACAGGGACGGGTAATGAAAAACTGTTTTTT. Its translation: CASSPATGTGNEKLFF.

The CDR3, as DNA: TGCGCCAGCAGCTTGGACAGTGCCGATCAGCCCCAGCATTTT. It translates to CASSLDSADQPQHF. The V gene is TRBV5-1, the J gene TRBJ1-5; D not resolved. The ends were cut back, 0 bases at V and 5 bases at J, with 9 bases in the middle. Germline-derived CDR1 and CDR2 are SGHRS and YFSETQ. CDR3 size: 14 residues.

This clone was observed a handful of times. The chain is built from TRBV2 and TRBJ2-1; 8 positions agree with TRBD1. V gave up 6 bases and J gave up 0 bases; unmatched junction bases: 4. This CDR3 has 15 amino acids. Germline CDR1 is SNHLY and CDR2 is FYNNEI. The DNA for the CDR3 is TGTGCCAGCAGGCGACAGGGGTCCTCCTACAATGAGCAGTTCTTC. Translated: CASRRQGSSYNEQFF. The variable domain in full, with the rest retrieved from reference TRBV2 and TRBJ2-1, is EPEVTQTPSHQVTQMGQEVILRCVPISNHLYFYWYRQILGQKVEFLVSFYNNEISEKSEIFDDQFSVERPDGSNFTLKIRSTKLEDSAMYFCASRRQGSSYNEQFFGPGTRLTVL.

The rearrangement uses TRBV9 and TRBJ2-1, with TRBD2 matching over 14 bases. In germline, CDR1 is SGDLS, CDR2 YYNGEE. V was clipped by 0 bases and J by 4 bases; unmatched bases: 9. This CDR3 comprises 19 residues. The CDR3 DNA follows: TGTGCCAGCAGCGTAGCCCTGGGACTAGCGGGAGTACTTTACAATGAGCAGTTCTTC. This translates into CASSVALGLAGVLYNEQFF.

The count of this clone is one. The chain employs TRBV4-1 and TRBJ1-2; TRBD1 agrees at 9 bases. In germline, CDR1 is MGHRA, CDR2 YSYEKL. V gave up 0 bases and J gave up 3 bases; unmatched junction bases: 8. CDR3 length: 17 residues. CDR3 in DNA: TGCGCCAGCAGCCAAGAGCCGGGACAGGGCGGGTACTATGGCTACACCTTC. Amino acid sequence: CASSQEPGQGGYYGYTF.